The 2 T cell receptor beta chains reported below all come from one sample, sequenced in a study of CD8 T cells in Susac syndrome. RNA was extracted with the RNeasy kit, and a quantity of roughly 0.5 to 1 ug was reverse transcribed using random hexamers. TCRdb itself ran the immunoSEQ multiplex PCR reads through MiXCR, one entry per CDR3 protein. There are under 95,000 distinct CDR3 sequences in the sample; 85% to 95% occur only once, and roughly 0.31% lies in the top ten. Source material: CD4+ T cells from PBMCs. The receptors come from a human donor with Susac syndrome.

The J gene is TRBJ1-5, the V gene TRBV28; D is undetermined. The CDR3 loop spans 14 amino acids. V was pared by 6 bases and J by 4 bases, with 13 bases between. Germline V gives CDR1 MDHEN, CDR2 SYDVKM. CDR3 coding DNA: TGTGCCAGCAGCTTACCGGGAAAAAATCAGCCCCAGCATTTT. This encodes CASSLPGKNQPQHF. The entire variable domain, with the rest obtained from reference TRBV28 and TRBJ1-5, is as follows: DVKVTQSSRYLVKRTGEKVFLECVQDMDHENMFWYRQDPGLGLRLIYFSYDVKMKEKGDIPEGYSVSREKKERFSLILESASTNQTSMYLCASSLPGKNQPQHFGDGTRLSIL.

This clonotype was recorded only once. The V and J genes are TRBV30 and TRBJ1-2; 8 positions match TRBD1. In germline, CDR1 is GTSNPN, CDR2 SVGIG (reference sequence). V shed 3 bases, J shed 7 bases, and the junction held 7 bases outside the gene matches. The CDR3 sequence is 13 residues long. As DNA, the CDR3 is TGTGCCTGGAGCCCCTACGACAGGGGTGGCTACACCTTC. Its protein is CAWSPYDRGGYTF.